Listed below are T cell receptor beta chains from one sample, sequenced in a study of T cells in localized non-small cell lung cancer. The data were produced by immunoSEQ multiplex PCR, yet TCRdb's version contains in-frame clones alone and is incomplete. The data contain around 91,000 clones, roughly 87% of them singletons. The sample in question was peripheral blood, obtained before any cancer treatment. These receptors all stem from a man between 40 and 75 years old with stage I squamous cell lung carcinoma. Both conserved end residues are part of each CDR3. A D gene is named only where the DNA matches it firmly.

NA	TRBV29-1	TRBJ1-1	TGCAGCGCCCGCCATGGGGGAAGGAACACTGAAGCTTTCTTT	CSARHGGRNTEAFF
TRBD1	TRBV7-9	TRBJ2-7	TGTGCCAGCAGCCCCCGTTCAGGGGGCACCTACGAGCAGTACTTC	CASSPRSGGTYEQYF
NA	TRBV5-4	TRBJ1-2	TGTGCCAGCAGCCCTCCAGACCCGATCAAGGGCTACACCTTC	CASSPPDPIKGYTF
TRBD1	TRBV5-1	TRBJ1-2	TGCGCCAGCAGCTTGGTAGGAACAGGGGATAGCTACACCTTC	CASSLVGTGDSYTF
TRBD1	TRBV9	TRBJ2-7	TGTGCCAGCAGCGTGACAGGGGTCAACTACGAGCAGTACTTC	CASSVTGVNYEQYF
NA	TRBV6-1	TRBJ2-6	TGTGCCAGCAGTGGGTGGGGTGCTGGGGCCAACGTCCTGACTTTC	CASSGWGAGANVLTF
TRBD2	TRBV9	TRBJ2-3	TGTGCCAGCAGCGTTGGACTAGCGGGGGGGCTGGATACGCAGTATTTT	CASSVGLAGGLDTQYF
TRBD2	TRBV6-6	TRBJ2-3	TGTGCCAGCAGTTTCGGGGGGGGAGATACGCAGTATTTT	CASSFGGGDTQYF
TRBD2	TRBV29-1	TRBJ2-5	TGCAGCGTTGAAGATCTAGCGGGGGCCCGGGAGGCCCAGTACTTC	CSVEDLAGAREAQYF
NA	TRBV5-6	TRBJ1-5	TGTGCCAGCAGCTTGAACCGAGGGAACAAACATCAGCCCCAGCATTTT	CASSLNRGNKHQPQHF
NA	TRBV5-1	TRBJ1-1	TGCGCCAGCAGCGCACTCCCTGGTGGAGATGAAGCTTTCTTT	CASSALPGGDEAFF
NA	TRBV6-1	TRBJ1-5	TGTGCCAGTAGCGGTCGACTGAGCAATCAGCCCCAGCATTTT	CASSGRLSNQPQHF
TRBD2	TRBV7-8	TRBJ2-5	TGTGCCAGCAGCCCCTTTCGGCTAGCGGGGGAGCGAGAGACCCAGTACTTC	CASSPFRLAGERETQYF
TRBD2	TRBV9	TRBJ2-5	TGTGCCAGCAGCGCCGGACTAGCGGGGGTGGAGACCCAGTACTTC	CASSAGLAGVETQYF
NA	TRBV7-9	TRBJ2-5	TGTGCCAGCAGCTTAGGCTATGGGCTAGCTGATGGGGAGACCCAGTACTTC	CASSLGYGLADGETQYF